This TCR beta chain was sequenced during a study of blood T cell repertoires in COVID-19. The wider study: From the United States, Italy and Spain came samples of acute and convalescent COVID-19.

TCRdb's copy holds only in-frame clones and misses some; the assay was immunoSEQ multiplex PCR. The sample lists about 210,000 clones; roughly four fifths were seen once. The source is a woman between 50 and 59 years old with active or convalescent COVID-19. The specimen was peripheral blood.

The CDR3 here is CASSYGVRGGQETQYF. As DNA, the CDR3 is TGTGCCAGCAGTTACGGGGTCCGAGGGGGCCAAGAGACCCAGTACTTC. V gene TRBV6-6 combines with J gene TRBJ2-5; possibly TRBD1 for D (6 bases). CDR3 length equals 16 residues. Trimming pared 2 bases from V and 1 base from J, leaving 14 bases between. Per the germline V gene, CDR1 is MNHNY and CDR2 is SVGAGI (reference sequence).